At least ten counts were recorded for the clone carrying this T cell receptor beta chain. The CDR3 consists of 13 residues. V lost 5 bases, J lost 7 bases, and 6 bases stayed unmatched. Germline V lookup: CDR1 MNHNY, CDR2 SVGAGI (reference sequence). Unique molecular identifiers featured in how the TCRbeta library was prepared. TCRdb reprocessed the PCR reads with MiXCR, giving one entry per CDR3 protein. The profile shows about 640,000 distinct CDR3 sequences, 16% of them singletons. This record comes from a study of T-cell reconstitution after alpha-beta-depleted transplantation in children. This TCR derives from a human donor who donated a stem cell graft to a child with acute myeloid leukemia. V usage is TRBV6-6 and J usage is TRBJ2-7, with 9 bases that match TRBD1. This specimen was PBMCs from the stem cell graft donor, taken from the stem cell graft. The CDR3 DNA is TGTGCCAGCAGTAAGCCCGGGACAGGGGAGCAGTACTTC. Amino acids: CASSKPGTGEQYF.